The next 17 T cell receptor beta chains were all read from a single sample in a study of blood T cell repertoires in COVID-19. Measured with immunoSEQ multiplex PCR; TCRdb has only the in-frame clones, and not every one. This repertoire shows approximately 68,000 clones, more than 65% found once; its top ten account for around a tenth. Sequenced sample: peripheral blood. These receptors all stem from a woman aged 45 to 65 with acute or convalescent COVID-19.

The sample holds a few counts of this clone. This chain connects TRBV6-5 to TRBJ2-5; 7 bases agree with TRBD2. After removal of 6 bases from V and 5 bases from J, the junction contained 9 bases not matched to a gene. Germline V gene sequence: CDR1 MNHEY, CDR2 SVGAGI. The CDR3 length is 14 residues. The CDR3 bases are TGTGCCAGCAGACCTAGCGGCCCGATTGAGACCCAGTACTTC. It is translated as CASRPSGPIETQYF.

The V and J genes are TRBV28 and TRBJ1-1; 7 positions agree with TRBD1. CDR1 is MDHEN, CDR2 SYDVKM, per germline. The V segment lost 7 bases and the J segment 3 bases; nucleotides outside the gene matches: 11. The CDR3 consists of 15 residues. The CDR3 protein is CASTGMYRGHTEAFF. Written as DNA, the CDR3 is TGTGCCAGCACCGGGATGTACAGGGGACACACTGAAGCTTTCTTT.

This sequence joins TRBV7-8 and TRBJ1-5; tentative D call: TRBD1 (6 bases). The V end lost 2 bases, the J end lost 5 bases, and 22 bases lay between the germline ends. The germline V gene has CDR1 SGHVS and CDR2 FQNEAQ. This CDR3 is built from 18 residues. CDR3 residues: CASSLRGGSGVSDQPQHF. DNA for the CDR3: TGTGCCAGCAGCTTAAGGGGTGGGTCAGGGGTGTCCGATCAGCCCCAGCATTTT.

Here the CDR3 DNA reads TGTGCCAGCAGGCGAACAGGGAACTATGGCTACACCTTC. It encodes CASRRTGNYGYTF. The chain has TRBV27 and TRBJ1-2, with a possible D match to TRBD1 (6 bases). Germline CDR1 and CDR2: MNHEY and SMNVEV (reference sequence). The V end was cut by 6 bases, the J end by 2 bases, with 10 bases between. The CDR3 consists of 13 residues.

This chain uses TRBV6-2 or TRBV6-3 with TRBJ2-7, with TRBD2 as a possible D gene (6 bases). This CDR3 is built from 16 residues. Trimming took 5 bases from V and 2 from J, leaving 19 bases between them. CDR1 MNHEY and CDR2 SVGEGT come from the germline V gene. For the CDR3, the DNA is TGTGCCAGCAGTCCAAACCGACTAGGACGAACCTACGAGCAGTACTTC. This gives the protein CASSPNRLGRTYEQYF.

V and J are TRBV5-6 and TRBJ1-4, with TRBD1 matching 10 bases. Germline V CDR1 and CDR2: SGHDT, YYEEEE. With V trimmed by 0 bases and J by 7 bases, 6 bases remained unmatched. The CDR3 extends over 16 amino acids. CDR3 nucleotide sequence: TGTGCCAGCAGCTTGGGGAACCGGGACAGGGGTGAAAAACTGTTTTTT. Translating it yields CASSLGNRDRGEKLFF.

The chain links TRBV5-1 to TRBJ2-7; TRBD2 aligns across 7 bases. The CDR3 has 15 residues. Germline V gives CDR1 SGHRS, CDR2 YFSETQ. Trimming at V came to 2 bases and at J to 1 base, leaving 6 bases not matched to a gene. The DNA of the CDR3 is TGCGCCAGCAGCTTAGCGGGAAGCTCTTCCTACGAGCAGTACTTC. Protein product: CASSLAGSSSYEQYF.

This rearrangement joins TRBV18 to TRBJ2-1; a possible D gene is TRBD2 (5 bases). There are 14 residues in the CDR3. The V gene's germline CDR1 is KGHSH and CDR2 LQKENI. Trimming removed 3 bases at V and 0 bases at J, with 6 bases between. The CDR3 DNA sequence: TGTGCCAGCTCACCGGGGAGCTCCTACAATGAGCAGTTCTTC. It specifies CASSPGSSYNEQFF.

V usage is TRBV27 and J usage is TRBJ2-7; perhaps TRBD2 as D (7 bases). V shed 2 bases and J shed 4 bases, with 12 bases lying between them. The CDR3 spans 14 residues. Germline V lookup: CDR1 MNHEY, CDR2 SMNVEV (reference sequence). CDR3 in DNA: TGTGCCAGCAGTTTACGGGGGGCCCCTTACGAGCAGTACTTC. Amino acids: CASSLRGAPYEQYF.

This clone appeared a few times. Different DNA sequences within this sample yield the same CDR3. V is TRBV2 and J is TRBJ2-3, with a weak D call TRBD2 (5 bases). This CDR3 region has 17 residues. V was clipped by 8 bases and J by 0 bases, with 21 bases between them. CDR1 is SNHLY and CDR2 is FYNNEI in the germline V gene. As DNA, the CDR3 is TGTGCCAGCCCCACCACTTTAGCGTCCCCTAGCACAGATACGCAGTATTTT. Protein: CASPTTLASPSTDTQYF.

This clone was seen a few times. V gene TRBV5-1 combines with J gene TRBJ2-5; D is undetermined. The CDR3 sequence is 13 residues long. CDR1 is SGHRS, CDR2 YFSETQ, per germline. Trimming pared 1 base from V and 4 bases from J, leaving 8 bases between. The CDR3 DNA reads TGCGCCAGCAGCTTGTTATCGGGAGAGACCCAGTACTTC. Translation gives CASSLLSGETQYF.

This clone was seen a handful of times. J is TRBJ2-1 and V is TRBV28; D perhaps matches TRBD2 (7 bases). Trimming pared 1 base from V and 5 bases from J, leaving 21 bases between. CDR1 is MDHEN and CDR2 is SYDVKM in the germline V gene. The CDR3 length is 18 residues. CDR3 region: CASSLLGGASGFHNEQFF. The CDR3 DNA is TGTGCCAGCAGTTTATTAGGGGGGGCTAGCGGCTTCCACAATGAGCAGTTCTTC.

J is TRBJ2-7 and V is TRBV7-2; D may be TRBD1 (6 bases). Germline CDR1 is SGHTA and CDR2 is FQGNSA. The CDR3 is 15 amino acids. Trimming shortened V by 1 base and J by 0 bases, and 10 bases separated the two germline ends. The CDR3 DNA reads as TGTGCCAGCAGCTTAGTTCAGGGGCCCTCCTACGAGCAGTACTTC. This codes for CASSLVQGPSYEQYF.

The V gene is TRBV7-3, the J gene TRBJ1-6; no definite D call. The length of the CDR3 is 13 residues. Germline V gene sequence: CDR1 SGHTA, CDR2 FQGTGA. The ends were cut back, 5 bases at V and 7 bases at J, with 9 bases in the middle. This chain's CDR3 is CASSLQRNSPLHF. CDR3 nucleotides: TGTGCCAGCAGCCTACAGAGAAATTCACCCCTCCACTTT. The full variable domain, rest sourced from reference TRBV7-3 and TRBJ1-6, is GAGVSQTPSNKVTEKGKYVELRCDPISGHTALYWYRQSLGQGPEFLIYFQGTGAADDSGLPNDRFFAVRPEGSVSTLKIQRTERGDSAVYLCASSLQRNSPLHFGNGTRLTVT.

This chain joins TRBV6-5 and TRBJ2-1; 7 bases line up with TRBD2. The CDR3 is 13 amino acids. J lost 12 bases, V lost 6 bases, and 11 bases had no gene match. Looked up from germline, CDR1 is MNHEY and CDR2 is SVGAGI. The CDR3 nucleotides read TGTGCCAGCAGCGCACCTGGACTAGAGGTGCAGTTCTTC. Translating gives CASSAPGLEVQFF.

The chain joins TRBV6-5 to TRBJ1-5, with no clear D. The CDR3 totals 15 residues. The germline V gene encodes CDR1 MNHEY and CDR2 SVGAGI. With 3 bases removed from V and 0 bases from J, the gap between germline ends came to 9 bases. CDR3: CASSYSRYSNQPQHF. The CDR3 nucleotides are TGTGCCAGCAGTTATTCCCGGTATAGCAATCAGCCCCAGCATTTT.

This clone was seen at least ten times. The chain combines TRBV28 with TRBJ1-5, with D uncertain. The CDR3 is made up of 13 amino acids. V lost 6 bases and J lost 7, with 13 bases in between. Germline CDR1 is MDHEN and CDR2 is SYDVKM. CDR3 nucleotides: TGTGCCAGCAGGAAAACTATAGAACAGCCCCAGCATTTT. Protein product: CASRKTIEQPQHF.